The T cell receptor beta chain under discussion was sequenced for a study of blood T cell repertoires in COVID-19. For the study at large: The United States, Italy and Spain were the sources of the acute and convalescent COVID-19 samples. The analysed material was cDNA or gDNA that came from T cells, B-cell-depleted T cells, or PBMCs.

In the authors' methods: Scientists estimated how many nucleated cells there were by amplifying reference gene primers. The assay was immunoSEQ multiplex PCR, and TCRdb's table has in-frame clones only and misses some. V, J and clone size reflect that table, while D and trimming were determined from the DNA. The sample lists around 370,000 clones, around 87% seen once, with roughly 6% in the top ten. CDR3 length: 14 residues. Germline V lookup: CDR1 MNHEY, CDR2 SVGAGI. The V end lost 0 bases, the J end lost 4 bases, and 9 bases lay between the germline ends. Enrolled during active infection, Seattle patients were then followed longitudinally.

The chain employs TRBV6-5 and TRBJ1-1; D is possibly TRBD1 (5 bases). The sequenced material came from peripheral blood. The origin of this receptor is a woman aged 45-65 years with COVID-19, enrolled during active disease. CDR3 in amino acids: CASSYSRDSTEAFF. The CDR3 nucleotides are TGTGCCAGCAGTTACTCCAGGGATTCCACTGAAGCTTTCTTT.